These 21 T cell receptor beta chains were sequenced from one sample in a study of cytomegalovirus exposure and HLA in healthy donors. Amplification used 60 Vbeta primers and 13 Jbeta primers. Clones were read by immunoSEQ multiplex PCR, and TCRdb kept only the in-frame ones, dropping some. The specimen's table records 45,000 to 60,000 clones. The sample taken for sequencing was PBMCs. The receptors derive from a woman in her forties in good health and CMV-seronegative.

For the CDR3, the DNA is TGTGCCAGCAGTTACTCCAGGACAGGGCATTCACCCCTCCACTTT. Protein sequence: CASSYSRTGHSPLHF. This chain links TRBV6-5 with TRBJ1-6; 8 nucleotides line up with TRBD1. Germline loops: CDR1 MNHEY, CDR2 SVGAGI. The CDR3 is 15 amino acids. After removal of 0 bases from V and 8 bases from J, the junction contained 3 bases not matched to a gene.

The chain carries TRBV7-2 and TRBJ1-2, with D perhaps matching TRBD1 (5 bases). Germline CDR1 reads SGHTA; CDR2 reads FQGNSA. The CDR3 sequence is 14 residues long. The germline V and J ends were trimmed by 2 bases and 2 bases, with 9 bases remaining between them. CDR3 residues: CASSLYQGNYGYTF. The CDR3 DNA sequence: TGTGCCAGCAGCTTATACCAGGGAAACTATGGCTACACCTTC.

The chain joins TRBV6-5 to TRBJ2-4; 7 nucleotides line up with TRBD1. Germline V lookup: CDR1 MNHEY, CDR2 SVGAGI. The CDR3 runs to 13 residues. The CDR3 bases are TGTGGGACAGGTCGAATAGCCAAAAACATTCAGTACTTC. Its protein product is CGTGRIAKNIQYF.

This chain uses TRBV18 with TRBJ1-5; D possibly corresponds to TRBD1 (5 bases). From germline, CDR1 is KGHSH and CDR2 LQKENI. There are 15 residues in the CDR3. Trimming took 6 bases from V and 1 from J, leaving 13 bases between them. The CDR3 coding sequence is TGTGCCAGCTCGTCTCAGCGGGGGAGCAATCAGCCCCAGCATTTT. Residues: CASSSQRGSNQPQHF.

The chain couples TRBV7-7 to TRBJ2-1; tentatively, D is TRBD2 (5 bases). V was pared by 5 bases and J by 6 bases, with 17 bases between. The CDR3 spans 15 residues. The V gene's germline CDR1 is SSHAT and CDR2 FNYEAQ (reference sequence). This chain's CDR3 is CASSPDGLAFNEQFF. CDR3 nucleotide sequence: TGTGCCAGCAGCCCCGATGGGCTAGCTTTCAATGAGCAGTTCTTC.

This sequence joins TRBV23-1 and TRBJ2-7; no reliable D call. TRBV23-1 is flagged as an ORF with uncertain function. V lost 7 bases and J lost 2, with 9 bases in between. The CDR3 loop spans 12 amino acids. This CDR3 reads CASTLTTYEQYF. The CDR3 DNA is TGCGCCAGCACCCTGACAACCTACGAGCAGTACTTC.

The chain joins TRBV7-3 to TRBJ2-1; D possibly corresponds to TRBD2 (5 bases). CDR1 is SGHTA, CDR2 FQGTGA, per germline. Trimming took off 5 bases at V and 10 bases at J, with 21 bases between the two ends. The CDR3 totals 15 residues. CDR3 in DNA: TGTGCCAGCAGCCCGGGTCTTCCGGGGTTGATGGAGCAGTTCTTC. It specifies CASSPGLPGLMEQFF.

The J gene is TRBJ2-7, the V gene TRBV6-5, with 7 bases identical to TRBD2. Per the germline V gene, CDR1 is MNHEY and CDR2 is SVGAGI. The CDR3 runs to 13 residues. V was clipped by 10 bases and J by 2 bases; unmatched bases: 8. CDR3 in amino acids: CATLASGTYEQYF. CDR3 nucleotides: TGTGCCACCCTGGCCAGCGGGACCTACGAGCAGTACTTC.

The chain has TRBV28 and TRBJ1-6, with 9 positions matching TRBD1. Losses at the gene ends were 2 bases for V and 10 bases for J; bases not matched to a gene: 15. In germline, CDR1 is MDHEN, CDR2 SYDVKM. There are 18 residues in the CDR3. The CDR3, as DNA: TGTGCCAGCAGTTTAAACCCGACCGGGACAGGGAACAGGTCACCCCTCCACTTT. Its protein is CASSLNPTGTGNRSPLHF.

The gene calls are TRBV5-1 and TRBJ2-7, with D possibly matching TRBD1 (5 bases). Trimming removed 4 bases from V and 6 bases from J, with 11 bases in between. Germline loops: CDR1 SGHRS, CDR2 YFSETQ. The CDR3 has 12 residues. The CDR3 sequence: CASSVTGSEQYF. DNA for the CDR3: TGCGCCAGCAGCGTAACAGGTTCCGAGCAGTACTTC. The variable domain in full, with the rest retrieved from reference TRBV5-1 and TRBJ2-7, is KAGVTQTPRYLIKTRGQQVTLSCSPISGHRSVSWYQQTPGQGLQFLFEYFSETQRNKGNFPGRFSGRQFSNSRSEMNVSTLELGDSALYLCASSVTGSEQYFGPGTRLTVT.

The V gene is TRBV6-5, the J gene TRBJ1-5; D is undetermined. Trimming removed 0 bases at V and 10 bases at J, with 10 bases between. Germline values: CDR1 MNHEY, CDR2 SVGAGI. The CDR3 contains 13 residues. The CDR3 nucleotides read TGTGCCAGCAGTTACTCGTCTGGGCATCCCCAGCATTTT. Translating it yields CASSYSSGHPQHF.

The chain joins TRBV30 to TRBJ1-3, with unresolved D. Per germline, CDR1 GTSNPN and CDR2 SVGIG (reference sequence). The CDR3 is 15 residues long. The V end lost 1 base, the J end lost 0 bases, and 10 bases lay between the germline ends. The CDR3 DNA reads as TGTGCCTGGAGTGAACCACCGAGCTCTGGAAACACCATATATTTT. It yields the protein CAWSEPPSSGNTIYF.

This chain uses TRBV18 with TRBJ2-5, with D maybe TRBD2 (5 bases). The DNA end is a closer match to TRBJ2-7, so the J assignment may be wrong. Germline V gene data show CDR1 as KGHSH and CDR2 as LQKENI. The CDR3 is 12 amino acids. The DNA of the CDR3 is TGTGCCAGCTCAGGGAGCTCCTACGAGCAGTACTTC. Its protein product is CASSGSSYEQYF.

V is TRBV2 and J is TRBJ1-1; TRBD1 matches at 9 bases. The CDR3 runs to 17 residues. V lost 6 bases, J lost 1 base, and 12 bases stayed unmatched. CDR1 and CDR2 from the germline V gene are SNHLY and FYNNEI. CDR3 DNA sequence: TGTGCCAGCAGCGCGGACAGGGGAAATGTAAGGAACACTGAAGCTTTCTTT. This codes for CASSADRGNVRNTEAFF.

The CDR3 loop reads CASRDRVRNEQYF. The CDR3 DNA reads TGTGCCAGCAGAGACAGGGTTAGGAACGAGCAGTACTTC. The chain uses TRBV25-1 and TRBJ2-7, with 7 bases aligning to TRBD1. The junction had 7 bases not matched to a gene; V was cut back by 6 bases and J by 5 bases. Looked up from germline, CDR1 is MGHDK and CDR2 is SYGVNS. This CDR3 is built from 13 residues.

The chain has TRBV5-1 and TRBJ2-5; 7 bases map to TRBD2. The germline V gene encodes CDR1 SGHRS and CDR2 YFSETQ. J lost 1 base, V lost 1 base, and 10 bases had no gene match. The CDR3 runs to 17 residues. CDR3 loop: CASSLSLGRGTQETQYF. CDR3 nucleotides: TGCGCCAGCAGCTTGTCGTTAGGGCGGGGGACCCAAGAGACCCAGTACTTC.

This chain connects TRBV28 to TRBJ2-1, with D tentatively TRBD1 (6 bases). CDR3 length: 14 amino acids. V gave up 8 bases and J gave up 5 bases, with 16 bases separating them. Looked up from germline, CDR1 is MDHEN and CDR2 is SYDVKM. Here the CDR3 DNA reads TGTGCCAGCCGCCTGCCGTACAGGGACAATGAGCAGTTCTTC. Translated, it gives CASRLPYRDNEQFF. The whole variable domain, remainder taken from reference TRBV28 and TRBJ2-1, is DVKVTQSSRYLVKRTGEKVFLECVQDMDHENMFWYRQDPGLGLRLIYFSYDVKMKEKGDIPEGYSVSREKKERFSLILESASTNQTSMYLCASRLPYRDNEQFFGPGTRLTVL.

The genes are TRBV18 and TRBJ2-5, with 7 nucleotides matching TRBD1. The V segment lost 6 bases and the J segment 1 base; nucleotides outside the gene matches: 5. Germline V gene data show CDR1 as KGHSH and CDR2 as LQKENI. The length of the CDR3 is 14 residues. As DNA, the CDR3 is TGTGCCAGCTCGTACCGGGACAGCCAAGAGACCCAGTACTTC. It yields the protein CASSYRDSQETQYF.

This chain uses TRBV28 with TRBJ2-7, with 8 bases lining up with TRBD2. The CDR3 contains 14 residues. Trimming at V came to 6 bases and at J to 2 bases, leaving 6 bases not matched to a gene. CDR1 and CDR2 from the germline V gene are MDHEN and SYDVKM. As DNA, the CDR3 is TGTGCCAGCAGGTATCCGGGAGGGACCTACGAGCAGTACTTC. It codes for CASRYPGGTYEQYF.

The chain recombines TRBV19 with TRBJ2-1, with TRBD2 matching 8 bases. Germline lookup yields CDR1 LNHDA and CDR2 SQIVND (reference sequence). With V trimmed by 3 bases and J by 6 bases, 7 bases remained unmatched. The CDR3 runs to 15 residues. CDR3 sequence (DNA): TGTGCCAGTAGTATGGGGCGGGGGGATGCCAATGAGCAGTTCTTC. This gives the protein CASSMGRGDANEQFF.

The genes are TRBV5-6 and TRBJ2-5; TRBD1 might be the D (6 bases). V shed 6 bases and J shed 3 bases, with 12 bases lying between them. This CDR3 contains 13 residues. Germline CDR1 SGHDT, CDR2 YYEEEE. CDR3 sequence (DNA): TGTGCCAGCACCAAGGGGGTCGAAGAGACCCAGTACTTC. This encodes CASTKGVEETQYF.